The clone carrying this T cell receptor beta chain was observed a handful of times. What it recognizes is unknown. Other DNA sequences in this sample translate to the same CDR3. The data derive from a study of cytomegalovirus exposure and HLA in healthy donors. Findings and caveats of the study: What a later analysis showed was that several of the most significant clusters appeared linked to common viral pathogens. It was likely that a cluster of highly shared sequence variants was a sequencing artifact.

PCR employed 60 Vbeta and 13 Jbeta primers. The data were produced by immunoSEQ multiplex PCR, yet TCRdb's version contains in-frame clones alone and is incomplete. The table shows 150,000 to 200,000 clones, with around 78% occurring only once. Sequencing input: PBMCs. This clonotype originated in a man aged 18 to 30 in good health and CMV-seronegative.

CDR3 bases: TGTGCCAGCAGTCCCCAGGGAAACTATGGCTACACCTTC. This gives the protein CASSPQGNYGYTF. This chain joins TRBV6-6 and TRBJ1-2; D is possibly TRBD1 (5 bases). The CDR3 length is 13 residues. Per the germline V gene, CDR1 is MNHNY and CDR2 is SVGAGI (reference sequence). V lost 5 bases and J 2 bases, leaving 9 bases between the germline ends.